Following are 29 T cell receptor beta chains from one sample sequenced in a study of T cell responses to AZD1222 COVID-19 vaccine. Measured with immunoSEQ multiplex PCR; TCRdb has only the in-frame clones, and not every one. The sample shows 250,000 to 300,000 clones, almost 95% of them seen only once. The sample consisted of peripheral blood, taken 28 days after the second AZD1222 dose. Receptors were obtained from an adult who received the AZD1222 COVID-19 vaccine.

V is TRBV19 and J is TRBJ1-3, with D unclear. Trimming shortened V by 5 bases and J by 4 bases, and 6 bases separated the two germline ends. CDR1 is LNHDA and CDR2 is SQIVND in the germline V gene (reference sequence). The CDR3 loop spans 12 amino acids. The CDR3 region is CASSLPGNTIYF. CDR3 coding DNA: TGTGCCAGTAGTCTTCCAGGAAACACCATATATTTT.

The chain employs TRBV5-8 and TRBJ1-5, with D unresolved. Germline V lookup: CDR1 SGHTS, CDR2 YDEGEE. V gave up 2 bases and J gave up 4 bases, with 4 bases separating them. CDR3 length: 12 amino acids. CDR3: CASSFFNQPQHF. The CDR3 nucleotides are TGTGCCAGCAGCTTCTTTAATCAGCCCCAGCATTTT.

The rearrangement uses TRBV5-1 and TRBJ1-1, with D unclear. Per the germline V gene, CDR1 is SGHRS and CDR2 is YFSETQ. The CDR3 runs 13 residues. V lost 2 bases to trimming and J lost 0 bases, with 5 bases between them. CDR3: CASSFDMNTEAFF. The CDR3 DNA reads TGCGCCAGCAGCTTTGACATGAACACTGAAGCTTTCTTT.

The chain's CDR3 is CASSQGTGETEAFF. CDR3 nucleotides: TGTGCCAGCAGCCAGGGGACAGGGGAAACTGAAGCTTTCTTT. J is TRBJ1-1 and V is TRBV3-1 (or the pseudogene TRBV3-2); 10 nucleotides align to TRBD1. The junction had 3 bases not matched to a gene; V was cut back by 3 bases and J by 5 bases. Per germline, CDR1 LGHDT and CDR2 YNNKEL (reference sequence). This CDR3 has 14 amino acids.

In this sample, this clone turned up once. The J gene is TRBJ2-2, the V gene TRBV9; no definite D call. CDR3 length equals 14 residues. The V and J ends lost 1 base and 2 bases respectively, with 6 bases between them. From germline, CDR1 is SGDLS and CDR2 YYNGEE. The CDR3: CASSVKGNTGELFF. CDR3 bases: TGTGCCAGCAGCGTAAAGGGAAACACCGGGGAGCTGTTTTTT.

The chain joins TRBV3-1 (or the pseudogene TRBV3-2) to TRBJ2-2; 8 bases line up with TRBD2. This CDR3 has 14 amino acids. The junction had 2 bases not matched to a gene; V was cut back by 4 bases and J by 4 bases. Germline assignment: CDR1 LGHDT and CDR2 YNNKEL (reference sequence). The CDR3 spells CASSPAGGTGELFF. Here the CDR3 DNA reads TGTGCCAGCAGCCCCGCGGGGGGCACCGGGGAGCTGTTTTTT.

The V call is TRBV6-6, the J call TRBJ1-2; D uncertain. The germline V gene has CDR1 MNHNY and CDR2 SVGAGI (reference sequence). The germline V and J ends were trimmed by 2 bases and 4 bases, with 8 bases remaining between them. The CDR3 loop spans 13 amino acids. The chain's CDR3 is CASSYEGLYGYTF. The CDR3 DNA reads TGTGCCAGCAGTTACGAGGGCCTCTATGGCTACACCTTC.

The CDR3 nucleotides are TGTGCCAGCAGTTACTCGTACAGGGGTAACACTGAAGCTTTCTTT. Its translation is CASSYSYRGNTEAFF. The chain carries TRBV6-5 and TRBJ1-1, with 7 bases lining up with TRBD1. In germline, CDR1 is MNHEY, CDR2 SVGAGI. V shed 0 bases and J 2 bases; nucleotides not matched to a gene: 3. This CDR3 contains 15 residues.

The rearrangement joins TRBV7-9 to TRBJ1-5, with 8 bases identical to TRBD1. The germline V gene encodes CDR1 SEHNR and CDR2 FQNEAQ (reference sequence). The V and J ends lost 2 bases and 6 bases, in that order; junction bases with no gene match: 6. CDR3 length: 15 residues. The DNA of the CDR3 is TGTGCCAGCAGCTTAACCGCGGACAGGGTTCAGCCCCAGCATTTT. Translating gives CASSLTADRVQPQHF.

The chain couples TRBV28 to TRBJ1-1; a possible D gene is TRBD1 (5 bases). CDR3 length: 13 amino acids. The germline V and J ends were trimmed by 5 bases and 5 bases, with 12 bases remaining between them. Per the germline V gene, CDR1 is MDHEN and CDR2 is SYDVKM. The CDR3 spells CASSRWGGTEAFF. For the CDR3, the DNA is TGTGCCAGCAGTCGGTGGGGCGGGACTGAAGCTTTCTTT.

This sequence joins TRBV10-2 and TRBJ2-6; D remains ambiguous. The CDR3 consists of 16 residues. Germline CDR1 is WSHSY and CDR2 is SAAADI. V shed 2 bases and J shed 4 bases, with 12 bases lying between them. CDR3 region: CASSEVLRGGANVLTF. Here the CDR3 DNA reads TGCGCCAGCAGTGAGGTTCTAAGAGGCGGGGCCAACGTCCTGACTTTC.

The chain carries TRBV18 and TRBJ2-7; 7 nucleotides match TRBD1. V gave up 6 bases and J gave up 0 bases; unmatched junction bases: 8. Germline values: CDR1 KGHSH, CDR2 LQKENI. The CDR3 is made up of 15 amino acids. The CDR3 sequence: CASSVGQSRSYEQYF. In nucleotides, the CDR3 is TGTGCCAGCTCGGTGGGACAGTCCCGCTCCTACGAGCAGTACTTC.

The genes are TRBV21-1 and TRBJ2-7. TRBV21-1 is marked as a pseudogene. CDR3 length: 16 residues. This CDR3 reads CASSKVGQGRCYEQYF. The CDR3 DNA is TGTGCCAGCAGCAAAGTTGGTCAGGGGAGGTGCTACGAGCAGTACTTC.

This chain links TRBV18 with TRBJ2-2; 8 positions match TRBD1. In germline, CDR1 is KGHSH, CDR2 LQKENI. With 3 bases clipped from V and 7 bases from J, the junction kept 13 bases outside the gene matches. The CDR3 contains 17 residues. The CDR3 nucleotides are TGTGCCAGCTCACCCACCCTCGCCGGACAGGGAGGCGGGGAGCTGTTTTTT. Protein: CASSPTLAGQGGGELFF.

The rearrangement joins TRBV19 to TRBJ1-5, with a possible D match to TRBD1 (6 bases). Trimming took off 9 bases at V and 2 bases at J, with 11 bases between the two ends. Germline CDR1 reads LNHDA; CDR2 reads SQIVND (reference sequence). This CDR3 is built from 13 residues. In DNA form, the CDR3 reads TGTGCCAGCGACCGGACAGGCAATCAGCCCCAGCATTTT. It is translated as CASDRTGNQPQHF.

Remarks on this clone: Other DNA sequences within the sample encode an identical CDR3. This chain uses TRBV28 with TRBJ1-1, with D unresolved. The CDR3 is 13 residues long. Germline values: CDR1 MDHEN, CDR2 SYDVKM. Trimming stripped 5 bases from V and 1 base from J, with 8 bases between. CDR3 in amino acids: CASSLRQNTEAFF. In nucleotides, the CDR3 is TGTGCCAGCAGTCTGAGACAGAACACTGAAGCTTTCTTT.

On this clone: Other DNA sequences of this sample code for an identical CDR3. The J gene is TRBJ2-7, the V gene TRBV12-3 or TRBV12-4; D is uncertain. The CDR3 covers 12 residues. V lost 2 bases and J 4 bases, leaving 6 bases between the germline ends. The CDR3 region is CASSLRRYEQYF. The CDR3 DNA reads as TGTGCCAGCAGTTTACGGCGGTACGAGCAGTACTTC.

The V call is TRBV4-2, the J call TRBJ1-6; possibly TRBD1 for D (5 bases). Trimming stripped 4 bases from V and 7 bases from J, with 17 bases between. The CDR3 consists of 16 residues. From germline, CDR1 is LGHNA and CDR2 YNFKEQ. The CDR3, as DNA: TGTGCCAGCAGCCCTACGGCCCAGGGTACCAATTCACCCCTCCACTTT. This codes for CASSPTAQGTNSPLHF.

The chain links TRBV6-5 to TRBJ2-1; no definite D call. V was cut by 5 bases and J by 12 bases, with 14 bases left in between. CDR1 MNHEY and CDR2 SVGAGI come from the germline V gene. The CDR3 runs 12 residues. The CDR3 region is CASSPPDRGQFF. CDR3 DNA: TGTGCCAGCAGTCCCCCTGATCGCGGGCAGTTCTTC.

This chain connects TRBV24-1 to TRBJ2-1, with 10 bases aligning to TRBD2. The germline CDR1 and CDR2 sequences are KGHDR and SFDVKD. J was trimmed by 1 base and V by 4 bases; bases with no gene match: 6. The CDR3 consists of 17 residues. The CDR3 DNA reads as TGTGCCACCAGTGACCCGCGTAGCGGGAGGTCCTACAATGAGCAGTTCTTC. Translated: CATSDPRSGRSYNEQFF.

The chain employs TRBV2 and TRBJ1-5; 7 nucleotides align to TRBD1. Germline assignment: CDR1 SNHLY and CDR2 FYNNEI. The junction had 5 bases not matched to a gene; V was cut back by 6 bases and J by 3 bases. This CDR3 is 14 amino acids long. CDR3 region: CASRVGGNNQPQHF. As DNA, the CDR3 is TGTGCCAGCAGGGTAGGGGGCAACAATCAGCCCCAGCATTTT.

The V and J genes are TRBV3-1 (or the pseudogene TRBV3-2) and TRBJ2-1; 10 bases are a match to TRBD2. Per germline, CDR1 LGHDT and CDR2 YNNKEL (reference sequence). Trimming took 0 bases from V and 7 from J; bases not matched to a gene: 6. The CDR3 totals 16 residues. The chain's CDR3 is CASSQDRLAGGNEQFF. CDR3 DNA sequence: TGTGCCAGCAGCCAAGATCGATTAGCGGGAGGAAATGAGCAGTTCTTC.

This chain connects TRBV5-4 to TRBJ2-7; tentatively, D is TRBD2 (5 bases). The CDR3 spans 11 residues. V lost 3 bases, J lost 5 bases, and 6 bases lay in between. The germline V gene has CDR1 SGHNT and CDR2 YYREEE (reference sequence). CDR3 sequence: CASSWENEQYF. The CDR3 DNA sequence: TGTGCCAGCAGCTGGGAGAACGAGCAGTACTTC.

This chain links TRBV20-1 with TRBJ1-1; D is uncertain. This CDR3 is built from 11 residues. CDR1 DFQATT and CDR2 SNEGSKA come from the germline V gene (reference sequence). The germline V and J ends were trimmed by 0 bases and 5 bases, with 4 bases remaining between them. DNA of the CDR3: TGCAGTGCTAGAGACCCGACTGAAGCTTTCTTT. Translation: CSARDPTEAFF.

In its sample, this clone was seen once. This chain's CDR3 is CASRGTARGNTIYF. As DNA, the CDR3 is TGTGCCAGCAGGGGGACAGCGCGTGGAAACACCATATATTTT. This rearrangement joins TRBV28 to TRBJ1-3; 7 bases agree with TRBD1. The V gene's germline CDR1 is MDHEN and CDR2 SYDVKM. The CDR3 is made up of 14 amino acids. V was pared by 6 bases and J by 3 bases, with 5 bases of the junction left unmatched.

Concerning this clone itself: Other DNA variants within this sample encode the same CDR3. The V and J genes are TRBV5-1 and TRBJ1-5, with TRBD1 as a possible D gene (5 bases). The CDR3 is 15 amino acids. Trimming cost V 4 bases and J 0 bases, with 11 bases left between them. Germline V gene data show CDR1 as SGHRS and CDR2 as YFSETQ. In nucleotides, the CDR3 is TGCGCCAGCAGCCTTGGAGGGGATAGCAATCAGCCCCAGCATTTT. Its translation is CASSLGGDSNQPQHF.

This chain's CDR3 is CASSQLGSSPYEQYF. The DNA of the CDR3 is TGTGCCAGCAGCCAACTAGGTAGCAGCCCCTACGAGCAGTACTTC. The rearrangement links TRBV16 to TRBJ2-7; D uncertain. This CDR3 is 15 amino acids long. Trimming stripped 2 bases from V and 2 bases from J, with 13 bases between. Germline CDR1 KGHSY, CDR2 FQNENV.

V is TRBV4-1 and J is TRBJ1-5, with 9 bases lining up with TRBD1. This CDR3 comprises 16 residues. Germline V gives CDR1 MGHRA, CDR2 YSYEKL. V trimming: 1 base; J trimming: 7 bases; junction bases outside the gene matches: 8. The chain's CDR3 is CASSQVTGGSGQPQHF. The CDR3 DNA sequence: TGCGCCAGCAGCCAAGTCACAGGGGGCTCAGGGCAGCCCCAGCATTTT.

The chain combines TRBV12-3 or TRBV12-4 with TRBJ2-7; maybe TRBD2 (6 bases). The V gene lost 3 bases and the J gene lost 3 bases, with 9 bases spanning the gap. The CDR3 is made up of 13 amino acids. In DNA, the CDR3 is TGTGCCAGCAGTTTTGGGGGAGGCTACGAGCAGTACTTC. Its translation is CASSFGGGYEQYF.